Below, one T cell receptor (beta chain) is given with its context. In its sample, this clone was seen a few times. What antigen it recognizes has not been identified. No base qualities exist here, and no much larger clone lies one base off it. The entry originates in a study of cytomegalovirus exposure and HLA in healthy donors (dated by TCRdb to the late 2010s). For the study in its entirety: According to an earlier analysis of several hundred of the donors, roughly 180 million T cells yielded 100 million or so unique TCR beta sequences and about 300 Gb of sequence data. About 280 gigabases of sequencing data and approximately 93 million unique TCR sequences were included in an early release covering under 650 HLA-typed donors. Of the roughly 400 genotyped donors, 65% to 90% were placed in the genetic ancestry cluster associated with self-reported Caucasian donors. The study aimed to test whether signatures of past pathogen exposure could be identified by cataloging public T cell receptors. Using immunosequencing, the study profiled T cell repertoires from fewer than 700 subjects and related those repertoires to cytomegalovirus serostatus. In addition to the first cohort of several hundred subjects, a separate validation cohort of 130 or so different subjects was used. To predict cytomegalovirus infection status, the study brought together high-throughput TCR immunosequencing, statistical association of individual TCRs with disease status, and machine learning. A later analysis re-examined previously published TCR beta repertoires from roughly 720 donors and added high-resolution HLA genotyping to investigate patterns of TCR occurrence. Rather than using new phenotypic data, the later analysis identified candidate immune exposures from TCR beta sequences and from how often those sequences occurred across donors. An earlier analysis of several hundred of the donors applied high-throughput TCR beta sequencing to assess whether each TCR beta V gene segment acted as functional or pseudogenic. Donor age, sex, ethnicity and CMV serostatus were collected together with the repertoire data. A later genetic analysis took genome-wide SNP genotypes for about three fifths of the roughly 670 donors and used that subset as a discovery cohort. All discovery cohort repertoires had been generated on a single sequencing platform. HLA typing covered class I and class II loci at four-digit resolution. The number of donors typed differed by locus, with roughly 620-630 for A, B, C, DRB1 and DQB1, 522 for DQA1, 600 to 610 for DPA1, and 472 for DPB1. Because of strong linkage in the cohort, roughly five DR-DQ haplotypes were treated as single units for association and clustering. Among about 410 genotyped donors of the cohort, an average of around 240,000 unique TCR beta nucleotide sequences was sequenced per donor, of which about 18% were non-productive. The investigation overall reported the following: Compared with equally common non-associated chains, HLA-associated TCR beta chains in a later analysis were more clonally expanded and had lower generation probabilities. The study listed around 160 TCR beta chains as associated with cytomegalovirus. The only immune exposure information available for the cohort was CMV serostatus. Because HLA typing was unavailable for some donors at each locus, only the typed subset was used in association tests. Compared with the approximately 720-donor mean, donors in an Asian-associated ancestry cluster had fewer N-insertions in productive TCRs, according to a later genetic analysis. According to the authors, the approach could potentially be generalized to other disease states and immunological phenotypes. Three of the identified cytomegalovirus-associated TCR beta chains were confirmed in vitro to be specific for cytomegalovirus antigens. Linkage disequilibrium might explain the correlated functional status among segregating V segments, but an unknown experimental factor could not be ruled out. Most CMV-associated TCR beta chains appeared to be HLA-restricted in a later analysis, and the HLA associations seemed to be driven largely by CMV exposure. Only TCR beta chains were sequenced in this cohort, and the absence of alpha or paired-chain data limited detectable features. In a later analysis, TCR association rates were found to vary across HLA loci, with the most associated TCRs seen for DRB1 alleles and the fewest for HLA-C alleles. Some IMGT-functional V segments, including TRBV6-2 and TRBV6-3, could not be told apart with the 87-base-pair reads, so those segments were excluded. While some public TCRs were present in many individuals, most TCR sequences turned up only very rarely across donors. When HLA alleles, especially DR and DQ, strongly co-occurred, TCR associations were difficult to assign to individual alleles. In an earlier analysis of approximately 590 of the donors, most TCR beta V segments appeared in productive rearrangements about 90% or about 30% of the time, broadly matching IMGT annotations. A further reported finding was that TCR beta sequences accurately predicted the HLA-A and HLA-B alleles for most subjects in the first cohort. In a later analysis, some 17,000 TCR beta sequences were associated with specific HLA alleles at a false discovery rate of 0.05. A group of highly shared sequence variants was considered likely to be a technical artifact of the sequencing pipeline. A later genetic analysis associated a missense DCLRE1C variant with V-gene and J-gene trimming of TCR beta chains, and an independent cohort replicated the association. Because counts were too low, seventeen rarely observed V segments, including chromosome 9 orphons, were excluded from the earlier analysis of around 590 of the donors. The classifier was reported to diagnose cytomegalovirus status with high specificity and sensitivity in both the original cohort and the validation cohort. Several of the top co-occurrence clusters appeared to be linked to parvovirus B19, influenza, CMV and Epstein-Barr virus, according to a later analysis. The presence/absence analyses assumed that sequencing depth was roughly uniform across donors, and that assumption may not be true.

The library relied on the immunoSEQ multiplex PCR assay. For the multiplex PCR, a mixture combining 60 forward primers for TCR Vbeta segments and 13 reverse primers for TCR Jbeta segments was used. The CDR3 region of rearranged TCR beta genes was amplified from genomic DNA by a multiplex PCR assay. On the Illumina HiSeq System, the amplified TCR beta libraries were sequenced as 87-base-pair reads. Per the original workflow: A later analysis tallied 75 million to 85 million unique TCR beta chains across the 660 or so repertoires, and approximately 9.9 million of those chains were shared by two or more donors. Raw reads were error-corrected and collapsed into unique sequences by a nearest-neighbor algorithm in which closely related sequences were merged to remove PCR and sequencing errors. CDR3 sequences were aligned to IMGT reference sequences to assign V, D and J gene segments. For a sequence to be retained, a match of at least six nucleotides was required to both a V gene segment and a J gene segment. Rearrangements were called productive when the CDR3 lacked stop codons and stayed in frame with V and J; all others were non-productive. CDR3 was defined according to IMGT convention as the region running from the second conserved V-encoded cysteine to the conserved J-encoded phenylalanine. Sequences without an unambiguous match to a single V gene segment were excluded from the earlier analysis of 500 to 700 of the donors. An earlier analysis of approximately 590 of the donors classified V segments as functional when productive rearrangements were above 56.7% and as segregating when the standard deviation between donors was above 5%. A statistical classification framework was built to diagnose cytomegalovirus status from the catalog of TCR beta chain sequences. A later analysis assigned V and J genes by comparing TCR nucleotide sequences with IMGT/GENE-DB human TR gene sequences. In a later analysis, CDR3 sequences and most-parsimonious VDJ recombination scenarios were assigned using the TCRdist pipeline. In a later analysis, every TCR beta chain was defined by the combination of its CDR3 amino acid sequence and its V-gene family, and reads without a unique V-gene family were dropped. A later analysis removed 500 to 600 highly shared, low-generation-probability nucleotide sequences to deal with suspected cross-contamination and a sequencing artifact. In a later analysis, a clonal expansion index for each public chain was calculated from normalized within-repertoire ranks of inferred template counts. Generation probabilities in a later analysis came from a VDJ recombination model fitted to out-of-frame rearrangements, and those results were checked against IGoR. Hypergeometric tests were used in a later analysis to score TCR-TCR, TCR-HLA and TCR-CMV co-occurrence, with a repertoire-size bias correction applied to the TCR pairs. To estimate false discovery rates, a later analysis permuted the HLA or CMV assignments 20 times. In a later analysis, co-occurring TCRs were grouped using DBSCAN, and TCRdist sequence similarity was added for clustering within HLA-allele-positive subsets. Co-occurrence clustering excluded repertoires with fewer than 30,000 or more than 120,000 public chains, plus five with anomalous nucleotide sharing. The table comes from immuneACCESS by way of TCRdb, which keeps in-frame sequences with V and J called. Part of the clones is missing from these tables; in studies checked, under half for an unresolved V gene and the rest for unknown reasons. V and J calls and clone size are given by that table; D and trimming were obtained from the DNA. The sample contains 150,000 or so clones, roughly 76% of them found a single time. The top ten constitute 4.9% of the sample.

CDR1 SNHLY and CDR2 FYNNEI were looked up in the germline V gene. V lost 7 bases and J lost 5 bases; the stretch between them is 11 bases long. The CDR3 runs 12 residues from the cysteine to the phenylalanine. Only the CDR3 DNA stays, 36 bases, in frame from base 1. The cohort consisted of hundreds of healthy bone marrow donors. All cohort members were sampled while nominally healthy, although unrecorded immune exposures were likely present. The donor tested CMV seropositive and was one of the 289 seropositive cohort members. A peripheral blood sample was provided by each donor, and peripheral blood mononuclear cells were used for TCR beta sequencing. Genomic DNA extraction from the blood cell samples was performed with the Qiagen DNeasy Blood Extraction Kit.

The TCR comes from a woman between 18 and 29 years old in good health and CMV-seropositive. The sample was PBMCs. The chain is made from TRBV2 and TRBJ2-5; matching of 5 bases hints at TRBD1 as the D gene. The CDR3 has the sequence CASTRGLETQYF. The DNA reads as follows: TGTGCCAGCACTAGGGGCCTGGAGACCCAGTACTTC.